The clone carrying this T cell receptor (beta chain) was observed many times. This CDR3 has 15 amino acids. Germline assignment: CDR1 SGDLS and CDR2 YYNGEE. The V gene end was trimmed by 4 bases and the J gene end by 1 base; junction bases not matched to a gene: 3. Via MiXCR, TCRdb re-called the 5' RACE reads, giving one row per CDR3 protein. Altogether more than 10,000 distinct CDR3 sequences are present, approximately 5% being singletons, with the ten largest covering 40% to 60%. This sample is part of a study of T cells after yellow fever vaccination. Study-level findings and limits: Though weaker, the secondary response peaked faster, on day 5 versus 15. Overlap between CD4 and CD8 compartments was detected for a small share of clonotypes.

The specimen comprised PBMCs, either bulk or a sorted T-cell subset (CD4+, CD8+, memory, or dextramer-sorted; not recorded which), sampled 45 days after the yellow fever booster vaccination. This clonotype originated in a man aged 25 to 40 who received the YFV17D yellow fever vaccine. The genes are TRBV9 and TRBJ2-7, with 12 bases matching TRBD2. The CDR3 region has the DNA TGTGCCAGCAGCAGACTAGCGGGAGAATCCTACGAGCAGTACTTC. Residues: CASSRLAGESYEQYF.